These T cell receptor beta chains were read from a single sample in a study of sequential checkpoint blockade in melanoma. Sequencing used immunoSEQ multiplex PCR; TCRdb keeps in-frame clones, though not all of them. The sample yields approximately 13,000 clones, over 50% seen once. The sample in question was CD8+ T cells sorted from blood (inferred from file names), obtained from a patient given nivolumab and ipilimumab in sequence. The receptors originated from a human donor with melanoma. CDR3s include the opening cysteine and the closing phenylalanine or tryptophan. A D gene is named only where the DNA matches it firmly. Where a row states a size, it is once, few, many or the class of an expanded clone; other rows omit it.

cdr3_aa: CASSIVPSSSEQYF
cdr3_nt: TGTGCCAGTAGTATAGTACCGTCCTCCTCCGAGCAGTACTTC
d_call: NA
j_call: TRBJ2-7
clone_size: NA
v_call: TRBV19

cdr3_aa: CASTPLSGSYEQYF
cdr3_nt: TGTGCCAGCACCCCCCTCAGCGGCTCCTACGAGCAGTACTTC
d_call: NA
j_call: TRBJ2-7
clone_size: medium-sized
v_call: TRBV27

cdr3_aa: CASSPVFPKPGQGSGYTF
cdr3_nt: TGTGCCAGCAGCCCCGTTTTCCCTAAACCGGGACAGGGCAGTGGCTACACCTTC
d_call: TRBD1
j_call: TRBJ1-2
clone_size: NA
v_call: TRBV11-2

cdr3_aa: CASSDSGLAGYNEQFF
cdr3_nt: TGTGCCAGCAGTGACTCGGGACTAGCGGGGTACAATGAGCAGTTCTTC
d_call: TRBD2
j_call: TRBJ2-1
clone_size: large
v_call: TRBV6-4

cdr3_aa: CASSFVFGESSYNEQFF
cdr3_nt: TGTGCCAGCAGCTTCGTCTTCGGGGAAAGCTCCTACAATGAGCAGTTCTTC
d_call: NA
j_call: TRBJ2-1
clone_size: once
v_call: TRBV7-8

cdr3_aa: CASSWLAGPAYEQYF
cdr3_nt: TGTGCCAGTAGTTGGCTAGCGGGACCAGCCTACGAGCAGTACTTC
d_call: TRBD2
j_call: TRBJ2-7
clone_size: few
v_call: TRBV19

cdr3_aa: CASSILSNEQFF
cdr3_nt: TGTGCCAGTAGTATACTGTCCAATGAGCAGTTCTTC
d_call: NA
j_call: TRBJ2-1
clone_size: few
v_call: TRBV19

cdr3_aa: CASSGLPGQGAHEQYF
cdr3_nt: TGTGCCAGCAGCGGCCTTCCGGGACAGGGCGCCCACGAGCAGTACTTC
d_call: TRBD1
j_call: TRBJ2-7
clone_size: NA
v_call: TRBV2

cdr3_aa: CASSQDPGLAGGIDKETQYF
cdr3_nt: TGTGCCAGCAGCCAAGATCCCGGACTAGCGGGGGGGATAGATAAAGAGACCCAGTACTTC
d_call: TRBD2
j_call: TRBJ2-5
clone_size: NA
v_call: TRBV4-2

cdr3_aa: CASSTGDGYTF
cdr3_nt: TGTGCCAGCAGCACAGGGGACGGCTACACCTTC
d_call: TRBD1
j_call: TRBJ1-2
clone_size: few
v_call: TRBV6-5

cdr3_aa: CASSDPGLAGVYEQYF
cdr3_nt: TGTGCCAGCAGCGATCCAGGTCTAGCGGGAGTCTACGAGCAGTACTTC
d_call: TRBD2
j_call: TRBJ2-7
clone_size: NA
v_call: TRBV7-9

cdr3_aa: CASSLSGGGHGYTF
cdr3_nt: TGTGCCAGCAGTTTATCGGGAGGAGGCCACGGCTACACCTTC
d_call: NA
j_call: TRBJ1-2
clone_size: few
v_call: TRBV6-5

cdr3_aa: CTITDPTGGGELFF
cdr3_nt: TGCACCATCACCGACCCGACAGGTGGCGGGGAGCTGTTTTTT
d_call: NA
j_call: TRBJ2-2
clone_size: NA
v_call: TRBV29-1

cdr3_aa: CASRISVTGENQPQHF
cdr3_nt: TGTGCCAGTAGAATTTCCGTTACAGGGGAGAATCAGCCCCAGCATTTT
d_call: TRBD1
j_call: TRBJ1-5
clone_size: NA
v_call: TRBV19

cdr3_aa: CSASWGQTQYF
cdr3_nt: TGCAGTGCTAGTTGGGGGCAGACCCAGTACTTC
d_call: NA
j_call: TRBJ2-5
clone_size: NA
v_call: TRBV20-1

cdr3_aa: CASAGTGDYEQYF
cdr3_nt: TGTGCCAGTGCCGGGACAGGGGACTACGAGCAGTACTTC
d_call: TRBD1
j_call: TRBJ2-7
clone_size: NA
v_call: TRBV19

cdr3_aa: CASSSTGQGSYEQYF
cdr3_nt: TGTGCCAGCAGCTCAACGGGACAGGGGTCTTACGAGCAGTACTTC
d_call: TRBD1
j_call: TRBJ2-7
clone_size: NA
v_call: TRBV7-6

cdr3_aa: CASSVDSSPLPF
cdr3_nt: TGTGCCAGCAGCGTGGACAGTTCCCCCCTCCCCTTT
d_call: NA
j_call: TRBJ1-6
clone_size: NA
v_call: TRBV9

cdr3_aa: CASRWTGDSYEQYF
cdr3_nt: TGTGCCAGTAGATGGACAGGCGACTCCTACGAGCAGTACTTC
d_call: TRBD1
j_call: TRBJ2-7
clone_size: NA
v_call: TRBV19

cdr3_aa: CASSEEGANYEQYF
cdr3_nt: TGTGCCAGCAGTGAAGAGGGGGCGAACTACGAGCAGTACTTC
d_call: TRBD1
j_call: TRBJ2-7
clone_size: NA
v_call: TRBV6-5

cdr3_aa: CAWNPGDRYEQYF
cdr3_nt: TGTGCCTGGAACCCAGGGGACCGCTACGAGCAGTACTTC
d_call: NA
j_call: TRBJ2-7
clone_size: medium-sized
v_call: TRBV30

cdr3_aa: CASHLGTGSYEQYF
cdr3_nt: TGCGCCAGCCATCTTGGGACAGGGTCCTACGAGCAGTACTTC
d_call: TRBD1
j_call: TRBJ2-7
clone_size: NA
v_call: TRBV5-1

cdr3_aa: CASSPQEDGLVYNEQFF
cdr3_nt: TGTGCCAGCTCACCTCAAGAAGACGGACTAGTCTACAATGAGCAGTTCTTC
d_call: TRBD2
j_call: TRBJ2-1
clone_size: NA
v_call: TRBV18

cdr3_aa: CASSSWTSSSTDTQYF
cdr3_nt: TGTGCCAGCAGCTCCTGGACTAGCAGTAGCACAGATACGCAGTATTTT
d_call: TRBD2
j_call: TRBJ2-3
clone_size: NA
v_call: TRBV7-9

cdr3_aa: CASSQGTSGRGTDEQYF
cdr3_nt: TGTGCCAGCAGCCAAGGGACTAGCGGGAGGGGGACGGACGAGCAGTACTTC
d_call: TRBD2
j_call: TRBJ2-7
clone_size: NA
v_call: TRBV13

cdr3_aa: CASSLSPGGKDYGYTF
cdr3_nt: TGTGCCAGCAGTTTATCCCCAGGGGGGAAGGACTATGGCTACACCTTC
d_call: TRBD1
j_call: TRBJ1-2
clone_size: few
v_call: TRBV28

cdr3_aa: CASSSPRQGREETQYF
cdr3_nt: TGTGCCAGCAGCTCCCCACGACAGGGGCGGGAGGAGACCCAGTACTTC
d_call: NA
j_call: TRBJ2-5
clone_size: NA
v_call: TRBV11-2

cdr3_aa: CASSIGSGNTEAFF
cdr3_nt: TGTGCCAGCAGCATTGGAAGCGGGAACACTGAAGCTTTCTTT
d_call: NA
j_call: TRBJ1-1
clone_size: NA
v_call: TRBV7-2

cdr3_aa: CASSEKTGDTGELFF
cdr3_nt: TGTGCCAGCAGTGAAAAGACAGGGGACACCGGGGAGCTGTTTTTT
d_call: TRBD1
j_call: TRBJ2-2
clone_size: NA
v_call: TRBV6-1

cdr3_aa: CASSPGTGRAYEQYF
cdr3_nt: TGTGCCAGCAGCCCAGGGACAGGGAGAGCCTACGAGCAGTACTTC
d_call: TRBD1
j_call: TRBJ2-7
clone_size: NA
v_call: TRBV11-3

cdr3_aa: CASSGGGGELFF
cdr3_nt: TGTGCCAGCAGTGGGGGGGGCGGGGAGCTGTTTTTT
d_call: TRBD2
j_call: TRBJ2-2
clone_size: NA
v_call: TRBV6-5

cdr3_aa: CASSQTDREAPGANVLTF
cdr3_nt: TGTGCCAGCAGCCAGACTGACAGGGAAGCCCCTGGGGCCAACGTCCTGACTTTC
d_call: TRBD1
j_call: TRBJ2-6
clone_size: NA
v_call: TRBV14

cdr3_aa: CASSSAANPYEQYF
cdr3_nt: TGTGCCAGCAGCTCGGCGGCTAATCCATACGAGCAGTACTTC
d_call: NA
j_call: TRBJ2-7
clone_size: NA
v_call: TRBV7-7

cdr3_aa: CASSQGTGGYEQYF
cdr3_nt: TGTGCCAGCAGTCAGGGGACAGGGGGCTACGAGCAGTACTTC
d_call: TRBD1
j_call: TRBJ2-7
clone_size: NA
v_call: TRBV6-5

cdr3_aa: CASSTRHPTYF
cdr3_nt: TGTGCCAGCAGCACGCGCCACCCCACCTACTTC
d_call: NA
j_call: TRBJ2-7
clone_size: NA
v_call: TRBV28

cdr3_aa: CASSLLLSSYNEQFF
cdr3_nt: TGCGCCAGCAGCCTTCTCTTGAGCTCCTACAATGAGCAGTTCTTC
d_call: NA
j_call: TRBJ2-1
clone_size: NA
v_call: TRBV4-1

cdr3_aa: CASSLEGALNNEQFF
cdr3_nt: TGTGCCAGCAGCTTAGAGGGGGCCCTGAACAATGAGCAGTTCTTC
d_call: NA
j_call: TRBJ2-1
clone_size: NA
v_call: TRBV11-3

cdr3_aa: CASSQVRAYEQYF
cdr3_nt: TGCGCCAGCAGCCAAGTTCGCGCCTACGAGCAGTACTTC
d_call: NA
j_call: TRBJ2-7
clone_size: NA
v_call: TRBV4-1

cdr3_aa: CASSEPQITEAFF
cdr3_nt: TGTGCCAGCAGTGAACCCCAGATCACTGAAGCTTTCTTT
d_call: NA
j_call: TRBJ1-1
clone_size: NA
v_call: TRBV6-1

cdr3_aa: CASSPWVGQGNEQYF
cdr3_nt: TGTGCCAGCAGCCCCTGGGTAGGTCAGGGCAACGAGCAGTACTTC
d_call: NA
j_call: TRBJ2-7
clone_size: NA
v_call: TRBV9

cdr3_aa: CASSQDPGTANYGYTF
cdr3_nt: TGCGCCAGCAGCCAAGATCCCGGGACAGCTAACTATGGCTACACCTTC
d_call: TRBD1
j_call: TRBJ1-2
clone_size: NA
v_call: TRBV4-1